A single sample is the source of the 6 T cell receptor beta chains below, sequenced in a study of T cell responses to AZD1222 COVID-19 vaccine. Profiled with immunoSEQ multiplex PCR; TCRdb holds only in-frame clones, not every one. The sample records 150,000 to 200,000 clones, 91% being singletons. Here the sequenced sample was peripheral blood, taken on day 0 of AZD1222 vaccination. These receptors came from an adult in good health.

DNA of the CDR3: TGCGCCAGCAGCCAAGAAGGACAGGGTAAAGAGCCCCAGCATTTT. Amino acid sequence: CASSQEGQGKEPQHF. The chain is built from TRBV4-1 and TRBJ1-5, with 8 bases that match TRBD1. The germline V gene encodes CDR1 MGHRA and CDR2 YSYEKL. This CDR3 is 15 amino acids long. Trimming removed 0 bases from V and 8 bases from J; junction bases left unmatched: 6.

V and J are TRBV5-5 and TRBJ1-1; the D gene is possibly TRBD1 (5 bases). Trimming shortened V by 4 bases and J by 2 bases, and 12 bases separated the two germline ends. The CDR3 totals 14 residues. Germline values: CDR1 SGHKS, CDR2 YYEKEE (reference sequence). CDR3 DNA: TGTGCCAGCAGCCCTTGGGGGGGTAACACTGAAGCTTTCTTT. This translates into CASSPWGGNTEAFF.

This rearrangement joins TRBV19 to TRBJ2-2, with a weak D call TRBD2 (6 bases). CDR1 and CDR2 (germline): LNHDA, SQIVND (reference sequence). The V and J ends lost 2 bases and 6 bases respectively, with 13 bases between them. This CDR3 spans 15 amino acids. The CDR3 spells CASSIFTSYPGELFF. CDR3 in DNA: TGTGCCAGTAGTATATTTACTAGCTATCCCGGGGAGCTGTTTTTT.

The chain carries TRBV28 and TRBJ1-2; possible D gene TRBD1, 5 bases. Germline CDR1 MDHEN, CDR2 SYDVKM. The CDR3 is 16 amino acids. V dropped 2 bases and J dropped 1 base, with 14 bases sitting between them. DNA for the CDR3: TGTGCCAGCAGTTTAATCGGAGGGGCGTATAACTATGGCTACACCTTC. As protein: CASSLIGGAYNYGYTF.

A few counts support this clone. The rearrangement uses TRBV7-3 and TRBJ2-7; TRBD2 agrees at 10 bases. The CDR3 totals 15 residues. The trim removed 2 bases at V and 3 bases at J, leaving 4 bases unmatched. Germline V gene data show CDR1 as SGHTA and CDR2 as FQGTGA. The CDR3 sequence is CASSLYGLAVYEQYF. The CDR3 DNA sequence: TGTGCCAGCAGCTTATACGGACTAGCGGTCTACGAGCAGTACTTC.

CDR3 protein: CASSYPWTGASDSPLRETQYF. CDR3 coding DNA: TGTGCCAGCAGTTACCCGTGGACGGGCGCATCCGACTCCCCACTGAGAGAGACCCAGTACTTC. V gene TRBV6-2 or TRBV6-3 combines with J gene TRBJ2-5; no clear D gene. This CDR3 comprises 21 residues. Germline-derived CDR1 and CDR2 are MNHEY and SVGEGT. V lost 2 bases, J lost 4 bases, and 32 bases lay in between.